This T cell receptor beta chain was documented in a study of a mutant IDH1 vaccine in newly diagnosed glioma. About the research overall: Radiotherapy alone preceded vaccination by 4-6 weeks; alternatively, vaccination started with temozolomide cycles. Therapy received beforehand was radiotherapy, temozolomide, or both, with most patients given both. Study results and caveats: Vaccination induced immune responses in approximately 94% of patients.

Concerning this clone itself: What it recognizes is unknown.

The method was immunoSEQ multiplex PCR; TCRdb's version includes in-frame clones alone and lacks a portion of them. The data hold about 62,000 clones, with 89% observed a single time. Documented time point: week 11, during vaccination. With topical imiquimod, each dose of the vaccine consisted of 300 ug of mutant IDH1 20-mer peptide. Patients carried new grade 3 or 4 IDH1-mutant astrocytomas lacking nuclear ATRX. The clonotype was recovered from a man aged 35-49 years with glioma. The source material was PBMCs, sampled from a glioma patient whose treatment included an IDH1 peptide vaccine.

The CDR3 spells CASSMSSGRTDTQYF. Here the CDR3 DNA reads TGTGCCAGTAGTATGTCTAGCGGGAGGACAGATACGCAGTATTTT. The genes are TRBV19 and TRBJ2-3, with 11 nucleotides matching TRBD2. J was trimmed by 3 bases and V by 3 bases; bases with no gene match: 2. Germline assignment: CDR1 LNHDA and CDR2 SQIVND (reference sequence). The CDR3 runs to 15 residues.